One sample yielded the 5 T cell receptor beta chains listed below, sequenced in a study of Ad26.COV2.S vaccination and SARS-CoV-2 variants. Regarding treatment: about 20 received Ad26.COV2.S at low or high dose, single or two shots; 5 received placebo; per-sample allocation not given. Sampling was done on day 63 after the first vaccine or placebo injection. Clones were sequenced by immunoSEQ multiplex PCR, and TCRdb holds only the in-frame ones, with some missing. The repertoire includes about 390,000 clones, around 92% of them detected once, and more than 1.5% sits in the top ten. Sequenced here: peripheral blood, sampled in a trial of Ad26.COV2.S vaccine versus placebo. These receptors all stem from a person between 18 and 59 years old who received the Ad26.COV2.S COVID-19 vaccine or a placebo.

The chain has TRBV2 and TRBJ2-7, with 10 positions matching TRBD1. Germline V gene lookup returns CDR1 SNHLY and CDR2 FYNNEI. This CDR3 is 15 amino acids long. The ends lost 6 bases at V and 3 bases at J; junction bases unmatched: 8. CDR3 loop: CASSHSGTGDYEQYF. The CDR3 DNA follows: TGTGCCAGCAGCCACTCCGGGACAGGGGACTACGAGCAGTACTTC.

CDR3 region: CASNPLGNYQPQHF. The CDR3 DNA is TGTGCCAGTAACCCCCTGGGTAACTATCAGCCCCAGCATTTT. The chain combines TRBV19 with TRBJ1-5; D not certain. The CDR3 covers 14 residues. V was trimmed by 7 bases and J by 5 bases, leaving 15 bases between them. The germline gives CDR1 LNHDA, CDR2 SQIVND (reference sequence).

The V gene is TRBV28, the J gene TRBJ2-1; 10 bases agree with TRBD1. Germline V lookup: CDR1 MDHEN, CDR2 SYDVKM. V shed 5 bases, J shed 12 bases, and the junction held 13 bases outside the gene matches. This CDR3 is 15 amino acids long. This CDR3 reads CASSDPGTGVSGQFF. Written as DNA, the CDR3 is TGTGCCAGCAGTGACCCAGGGACAGGGGTATCTGGGCAGTTCTTC.

The gene calls are TRBV12-5 and TRBJ1-3, with unresolved D. This CDR3 is 13 amino acids long. Trimming took off 0 bases at V and 3 bases at J, with 3 bases between the two ends. The germline gives CDR1 LGHNT, CDR2 FRNRAP. CDR3 residues: CASGLVGGNTIYF. CDR3 nucleotide sequence: TGTGCTAGTGGTTTGGTCGGTGGAAACACCATATATTTT.

The genes are TRBV7-9 and TRBJ1-1; D is undetermined. The CDR3 has 10 amino acids. Trimming took off 1 base at V and 7 bases at J, with 1 base between the two ends. Germline V gene sequence: CDR1 SEHNR, CDR2 FQNEAQ (reference sequence). CDR3: CASSLVEAFF. In DNA form, the CDR3 reads TGTGCCAGCAGCTTAGTTGAAGCTTTCTTT.